This passage covers 26 T cell receptor beta chains from one sample sequenced in a study of beta chain features in type 1 diabetes listed by TCRdb under 2018. Receptor amplification or capture employed the immunoSEQ multiplex PCR assay. The entire isolated RNA was reverse transcribed using the High Capacity cDNA Reverse Transcription Kit, and thus expressed TCRB transcripts were sequenced. The clones in this table, taken by TCRdb from immuneACCESS, are in-frame only. Not every clone is retained; where verified, under half of the shortfall comes from an unresolved V gene, and the cause of the rest is unknown. In all, the sample holds 850,000 to 900,000 clones, and about a sixth of those were seen once. The ten most abundant clones make up about 0.02% of the sample. Sequenced material: naive CD4+ T cells from blood. The sample's cell subset or site label is to be understood as: true naive CD4+ T cells. These receptor sequences come from a woman between 18 and 29 years old in good health.

The rearrangement links TRBV19 to TRBJ2-5, with TRBD1 as a possible D gene (5 bases). This CDR3 comprises 14 residues. Trimming left V 5 bases short and J 9 bases short, with 19 bases between. CDR1 is LNHDA and CDR2 is SQIVND in the germline V gene (reference sequence). CDR3 region: CASSPYLDTRAQYF. The CDR3 DNA reads TGTGCCAGTAGTCCTTACTTGGACACAAGGGCCCAGTACTTC.

The chain joins TRBV9 to TRBJ1-4; 7 nucleotides match TRBD1. The germline V gene has CDR1 SGDLS and CDR2 YYNGEE. The CDR3 extends over 15 amino acids. The V and J ends lost 0 bases and 7 bases, in that order; junction bases with no gene match: 6. The CDR3 sequence: CASSVGQGGIEKLFF. The DNA for the CDR3 is TGTGCCAGCAGCGTAGGACAGGGAGGGATTGAAAAACTGTTTTTT. The variable domain in full, with the rest retrieved from reference TRBV9 and TRBJ1-4, is DSGVTQTPKHLITATGQRVTLRCSPRSGDLSVYWYQQSLDQGLQFLIQYYNGEERAKGNILERFSAQQFPDLHSELNLSSLELGDSALYFCASSVGQGGIEKLFFGSGTQLSVL.

The chain has TRBV5-6 and TRBJ2-1; D is perhaps TRBD2 (6 bases). CDR1 is SGHDT, CDR2 YYEEEE, per germline. V lost 6 bases and J 7 bases, leaving 23 bases between the germline ends. The CDR3 consists of 16 residues. For the CDR3, the DNA is TGTGCCAGCAACAGCCCCGGGACTCCGATCAGTAATGAGCAGTTCTTC. As protein: CASNSPGTPISNEQFF.

The chain uses TRBV21-1 and TRBJ2-3; the table names TRBD2, a call not compared with the DNA. TRBV21-1 is termed a pseudogene. The CDR3 totals 16 residues. CDR3 residues: CASSKGPGLGTDTQYF. Written as DNA, the CDR3 is TGTGCCAGCAGCAAAGGCCCGGGACTCGGGACAGATACGCAGTATTTT.

CDR3 nucleotide sequence: TGTGCCAGCAGCTTAGGTTACGCAGATACGCAGTATTTT. It encodes CASSLGYADTQYF. This sequence joins TRBV11-2 and TRBJ2-3; D unresolved. The CDR3 length is 13 residues. Germline CDR1 is SGHAT and CDR2 is FQNNGV. Trimming shortened V by 1 base and J by 4 bases, and 6 bases separated the two germline ends.

In this sample, this clone turned up once. The chain links TRBV6-5 to TRBJ1-1; D not resolved. Per germline, CDR1 MNHEY and CDR2 SVGAGI. Trimming shortened V by 7 bases and J by 5 bases, and 17 bases separated the two germline ends. CDR3 length: 14 residues. CDR3 DNA sequence: TGTGCCAGCACCTACGCCGGTAGGAAAACTGAAGCTTTCTTT. Translating it yields CASTYAGRKTEAFF.

The chain employs TRBV11-1 and TRBJ2-3; the match to TRBD2 covers 11 bases. Germline V gene data show CDR1 as SGHAT and CDR2 as FQDESV (reference sequence). CDR3 length: 13 amino acids. V shed 1 base and J 9 bases; nucleotides not matched to a gene: 0. The CDR3 loop is CASSLGLAGTQYF. The DNA of the CDR3 is TGTGCCAGCAGCTTAGGACTAGCGGGGACGCAGTATTTT.

The chain employs TRBV28 and TRBJ2-2; tentatively, D is TRBD2 (6 bases). The CDR3 totals 17 residues. V gave up 4 bases and J gave up 4 bases, with 19 bases separating them. Germline lookup yields CDR1 MDHEN and CDR2 SYDVKM. The CDR3 region is CASSWEVERGVTGELFF. CDR3 sequence (DNA): TGTGCCAGCAGTTGGGAGGTGGAGAGGGGAGTCACCGGGGAGCTGTTTTTT.

A few counts support this clone. This chain links TRBV7-8 with TRBJ2-3, with 10 bases matching TRBD2. V lost 5 bases, J lost 4 bases, and 6 bases stayed unmatched. The CDR3 extends over 15 amino acids. From germline, CDR1 is SGHVS and CDR2 FQNEAQ. The DNA for the CDR3 is TGTGCCAGCAGCCCAAGCGGGAGGGCGGCAGATACGCAGTATTTT. Translating gives CASSPSGRAADTQYF.

The rearrangement joins TRBV5-1 to TRBJ2-3, with a weak D call TRBD1 (5 bases). Trimming cost V 4 bases and J 3 bases, with 12 bases left between them. Germline V gene lookup returns CDR1 SGHRS and CDR2 YFSETQ. The CDR3 spans 14 residues. The CDR3 DNA follows: TGCGCCAGCAGCCAGGGTAGGGCTACAGATACGCAGTATTTT. This encodes CASSQGRATDTQYF. The full variable domain, its missing parts supplied by reference TRBV5-1 and TRBJ2-3, is KAGVTQTPRYLIKTRGQQVTLSCSPISGHRSVSWYQQTPGQGLQFLFEYFSETQRNKGNFPGRFSGRQFSNSRSEMNVSTLELGDSALYLCASSQGRATDTQYFGPGTRLTVL.

In its sample, this clone was seen a few times. The chain carries TRBV5-4 and TRBJ2-2; a possible D gene is TRBD1 (5 bases). V was shortened by 5 bases and J by 1 base, with 9 bases between the two germline ends. CDR3 size: 14 residues. CDR1 is SGHNT and CDR2 is YYREEE in the germline V gene (reference sequence). CDR3 loop: CASRQTENTGELFF. In DNA form, the CDR3 reads TGTGCCAGCAGACAGACAGAGAACACCGGGGAGCTGTTTTTT.

This rearrangement joins TRBV19 to TRBJ2-2; D gene ambiguous. The CDR3 is 15 amino acids. Germline CDR1 reads LNHDA; CDR2 reads SQIVND (reference sequence). Trimming cost V 9 bases and J 3 bases, with 17 bases left between them. The CDR3: CASRRQLKDTGELFF. In DNA, the CDR3 is TGTGCCAGCAGGCGCCAACTGAAGGACACCGGGGAGCTGTTTTTT. The complete variable domain, with remaining parts taken from reference TRBV19 and TRBJ2-2, reads DGGITQSPKYLFRKEGQNVTLSCEQNLNHDAMYWYRQDPGQGLRLIYYSQIVNDFQKGDIAEGYSVSREKKESFPLTVTSAQKNPTAFYLCASRRQLKDTGELFFGEGSRLTVL.

This clone was observed a few times. The rearrangement uses TRBV6-5 and TRBJ2-7; 8 bases align to TRBD1. Germline assignment: CDR1 MNHEY and CDR2 SVGAGI. Trimming removed 2 bases from V and 1 base from J; junction bases left unmatched: 4. The CDR3 contains 15 residues. CDR3 sequence reads: CASSYDWTGSYEQYF. The DNA for the CDR3 is TGTGCCAGCAGTTACGATTGGACAGGGTCCTACGAGCAGTACTTC.

The chain is built from TRBV6-1 and TRBJ2-7; TRBD2 might be the D (6 bases). V shed 5 bases and J shed 9 bases, with 17 bases lying between them. The CDR3 runs 13 residues. Looked up from germline, CDR1 is MNHNS and CDR2 is SASEGT. The CDR3 is CASSTWGVQGQYF. DNA of the CDR3: TGTGCCAGCAGTACCTGGGGGGTGCAGGGGCAGTACTTC.

The chain couples TRBV5-4 to TRBJ2-3; possibly TRBD1 for D (8 bases). The germline V gene encodes CDR1 SGHNT and CDR2 YYREEE (reference sequence). Trimming took off 4 bases at V and 0 bases at J, with 18 bases between the two ends. CDR3 length: 17 amino acids. The CDR3 bases are TGTGCCAGCAGCCCGATAGACAGGGGACTAAGCACAGATACGCAGTATTTT. Translation: CASSPIDRGLSTDTQYF.

The chain couples TRBV7-2 to TRBJ2-5; possibly TRBD2 for D (5 bases). V lost 5 bases, J lost 2 bases, and 12 bases lay in between. Germline CDR1 reads SGHTA; CDR2 reads FQGNSA. This CDR3 has 14 amino acids. CDR3 loop: CASSPGVGQETQYF. The DNA for the CDR3 is TGTGCCAGCAGCCCCGGGGTAGGTCAAGAGACCCAGTACTTC. Full variable domain (rest looked up from reference TRBV7-2 and TRBJ2-5): GAGVSQSPSNKVTEKGKDVELRCDPISGHTALYWYRQSLGQGLEFLIYFQGNSAPDKSGLPSDRFSAERTGGSVSTLTIQRTQQEDSAVYLCASSPGVGQETQYFGPGTRLLVL.

V and J are TRBV10-3 and TRBJ2-7; TRBD2 matches 10 bases. The ends lost 10 bases at V and 7 bases at J; junction bases unmatched: 10. CDR3 length: 13 amino acids. CDR1 is ENHRY and CDR2 is SYGVKD in the germline V gene. The DNA for the CDR3 is TGTGCCACCAATCTAGCGGGAGTTGGTGAGCAGTACTTC. This sequence encodes CATNLAGVGEQYF.

This clone was found a few times. The V call is TRBV28, the J call TRBJ2-3, with 12 bases identical to TRBD2. Germline V gene sequence: CDR1 MDHEN, CDR2 SYDVKM. CDR3 length equals 14 residues. V lost 6 bases, J lost 13 bases, and 11 bases stayed unmatched. The CDR3 sequence: CASSPTAWTSGEYF. CDR3 bases: TGTGCCAGCAGCCCCACTGCCTGGACTAGCGGGGAGTATTTT. Using reference TRBV28 and TRBJ2-3 for the parts outside the CDR3, the full variable domain is DVKVTQSSRYLVKRTGEKVFLECVQDMDHENMFWYRQDPGLGLRLIYFSYDVKMKEKGDIPEGYSVSREKKERFSLILESASTNQTSMYLCASSPTAWTSGEYFGPGTRLTVL.

This clone was detected only a few times. Relative to the germline gene, one junction end is altered; a read error may explain this. The chain has TRBV4-1 and TRBJ2-1; TRBD1 matches 7 bases. The CDR3 is made up of 13 amino acids. Germline values: CDR1 MGHRA, CDR2 YSYEKL. The CDR3 spells CASSQDQGQITVF. DNA of the CDR3: TGCGCCAGCAGCCAAGACCAGGGACAGATTACGGTCTTC.

This clone was found a few times. J is TRBJ2-5 and V is TRBV7-9; the D call may be TRBD1 or TRBD2 (5 bases each). Trimming took off 5 bases at V and 5 bases at J, with 12 bases between the two ends. Germline loops: CDR1 SEHNR, CDR2 FQNEAQ (reference sequence). This CDR3 comprises 13 residues. The CDR3 loop is CASSPRQRETQYF. The CDR3 DNA sequence: TGTGCCAGCAGCCCGAGACAGCGGGAGACCCAGTACTTC.

The chain links TRBV27 to TRBJ2-2, with D uncertain. Trimming took 1 base from V and 0 from J, leaving 12 bases between them. Germline CDR1 and CDR2: MNHEY and SMNVEV (reference sequence). There are 17 residues in the CDR3. This chain's CDR3 is CASSLYMGFSNTGELFF. CDR3 in DNA: TGTGCCAGCAGTTTATACATGGGGTTTTCGAACACCGGGGAGCTGTTTTTT.

This clone was seen a few times. The CDR3 bases are TGTGCCATCACGGGGCTCACGGTGGACACCATATATTTT. This gives the protein CAITGLTVDTIYF. This chain uses TRBV10-3 with TRBJ1-3; D might be TRBD1 (5 bases). CDR1 and CDR2 (germline): ENHRY, SYGVKD. CDR3 size: 13 residues. Between the trimmed V and J ends, which lost 7 bases and 8 bases, there was a span of 15 bases.

A few counts support this clone. The CDR3 DNA is TGTGCCAGCACCCGTACGGCCGGGGAGCTGTTTTTT. This sequence encodes CASTRTAGELFF. The rearrangement joins TRBV7-2 to TRBJ2-2, with D unresolved. CDR3 length: 12 amino acids. The germline V and J ends were trimmed by 7 bases and 6 bases, with 9 bases remaining between them. Germline lookup yields CDR1 SGHTA and CDR2 FQGNSA.

The chain has TRBV18 and TRBJ2-1; D is unclear. CDR3 length equals 15 residues. Germline V CDR1 and CDR2: KGHSH, LQKENI. V was pared by 3 bases and J by 4 bases, with 13 bases between. The chain's CDR3 is CASSPQETQYNEQFF. In DNA form, the CDR3 reads TGTGCCAGCTCACCGCAGGAGACACAATACAATGAGCAGTTCTTC. The full variable domain, rest sourced from reference TRBV18 and TRBJ2-1, is NAGVMQNPRHLVRRRGQEARLRCSPMKGHSHVYWYRQLPEEGLKFMVYLQKENIIDESGMPKERFSAEFPKEGPSILRIQQVVRGDSAAYFCASSPQETQYNEQFFGPGTRLTVL.

This clone was seen only a few times. This rearrangement joins TRBV15 to TRBJ2-7; 8 positions agree with TRBD1. V was pared by 3 bases and J by 0 bases, with 4 bases of the junction left unmatched. The length of the CDR3 is 15 residues. Germline CDR1 and CDR2: LNHNV and YYDKDF (reference sequence). CDR3 in amino acids: CATSSLGQDSYEQYF. CDR3 nucleotides: TGTGCCACCAGCAGCTTGGGACAGGACTCCTACGAGCAGTACTTC.

The J gene is TRBJ2-1, the V gene TRBV6-5, with 8 positions matching TRBD2. Germline lookup yields CDR1 MNHEY and CDR2 SVGAGI. Germline trimming cut 4 bases from V and 2 bases from J; bases unmatched to any gene: 1. The CDR3 contains 14 residues. In DNA, the CDR3 is TGTGCCAGCAGTTTGGGACTAGCCTACAATGAGCAGTTCTTC. This sequence encodes CASSLGLAYNEQFF.